The 20 T cell receptor beta chains reported below all come from one sample, sequenced in a study of T-cell memory formation after mild COVID-19. TCRdb analysed the 5' RACE reads with MiXCR anew, one entry per CDR3 protein. The table shows 550,000 to 700,000 distinct CDR3 sequences, with around a sixth occurring only once. Source material: PBMCs or a T cell subset sorted from them (not recorded which). The receptors originated from an adult woman who had mild COVID-19 (a few samples of this study predate the infection). Cell type and time point are not known.

This clonotype was found a few times. CDR3 amino acids: CATSPVNTEAFF. CDR3 in DNA: TGTGCCACATCCCCGGTGAACACTGAAGCTTTCTTT. V gene TRBV6-2 or TRBV6-3 combines with J gene TRBJ1-1; D not resolved. The CDR3 sequence is 12 residues long. V lost 10 bases and J lost 0, with 9 bases in between. CDR1 and CDR2 (germline): MNHEY, SVGEGT.

This clonotype was counted a few times. The chain employs TRBV5-1 and TRBJ1-1; no reliable D call. The CDR3 has 16 residues. Trimming took 1 base from V and 0 from J, leaving 13 bases between them. Looked up from germline, CDR1 is SGHRS and CDR2 is YFSETQ. The CDR3 nucleotides read TGCGCCAGCAGCTTGAGTTATAGTGGGATGAACACTGAAGCTTTCTTT. This translates into CASSLSYSGMNTEAFF.

The J gene is TRBJ2-2, the V gene TRBV6-2 or TRBV6-3; 13 bases are a match to TRBD2. V shed 6 bases, J shed 1 base, and the junction held 14 bases outside the gene matches. CDR1 is MNHEY and CDR2 is SVGEGT in the germline V gene. The CDR3 totals 20 residues. The CDR3 loop is CASSKGVTSGRSWNTGELFF. For the CDR3, the DNA is TGTGCCAGCAGCAAAGGAGTGACTAGCGGGAGGTCATGGAACACCGGGGAGCTGTTTTTT.

This clonotype was found once. V and J are TRBV12-3 or TRBV12-4 and TRBJ2-5, with D perhaps assigned TRBD1 or TRBD2 (5 bases each). V gave up 1 base and J gave up 6 bases, with 15 bases separating them. The CDR3 contains 15 residues. The DNA for the CDR3 is TGTGCCAGCAGTTTAGTCGTGGGGGTAGCGAAGACCCAGTACTTC. Protein: CASSLVVGVAKTQYF.

DNA for the CDR3: TGCAGCGTTGAAGGGCCAGATTCGGGACAGGCGAACAATGAGCAGTTCTTC. Translation: CSVEGPDSGQANNEQFF. V is TRBV29-1 and J is TRBJ2-1, with 8 bases lining up with TRBD1. This CDR3 spans 17 amino acids. The ends lost 1 base at V and 5 bases at J; junction bases unmatched: 13. Germline-derived CDR1 and CDR2 are SQVTM and ANQGSEA.

This clonotype was counted between two and nine times. J is TRBJ2-2 and V is TRBV25-1; D not resolved. Germline-derived CDR1 and CDR2 are MGHDK and SYGVNS. V lost 1 base to trimming and J lost 3 bases, with 12 bases between them. CDR3 size: 16 residues. CDR3 region: CASSEFTAVDTGELFF. The CDR3, as DNA: TGTGCCAGCAGTGAATTTACAGCAGTGGACACCGGGGAGCTGTTTTTT.

The V and J genes are TRBV12-3 or TRBV12-4 and TRBJ1-2, with 7 bases aligning to TRBD1. Trimming removed 5 bases from V and 2 bases from J; junction bases left unmatched: 8. This CDR3 is 15 amino acids long. CDR3 sequence: CASSPNRGLNYGYTF. The CDR3 DNA sequence: TGTGCCAGCAGTCCAAACAGGGGTTTAAACTATGGCTACACCTTC.

This clonotype appeared many times. This chain links TRBV12-3 or TRBV12-4 with TRBJ1-2; the D gene is possibly TRBD1 (6 bases). Trimming shortened V by 1 base and J by 4 bases, and 7 bases separated the two germline ends. The CDR3 is made up of 13 amino acids. This CDR3 is CASSLDRVYGYTF. DNA for the CDR3: TGTGCCAGCAGTTTAGACAGGGTCTATGGCTACACCTTC.

The chain recombines TRBV7-9 with TRBJ1-4; 8 bases are shared with TRBD1. The CDR3 sequence is 18 residues long. J was trimmed by 7 bases and V by 5 bases; bases with no gene match: 18. Germline CDR1 reads SEHNR; CDR2 reads FQNEAQ (reference sequence). CDR3 residues: CASSTGGVDGGEGEKLFF. The CDR3 DNA reads TGTGCCAGCAGCACAGGGGGAGTCGATGGAGGGGAAGGTGAAAAACTGTTTTTT.

In its sample, this clonotype was seen a few times. V and J are TRBV9 and TRBJ1-2, with D maybe TRBD1 (6 bases). The germline gives CDR1 SGDLS, CDR2 YYNGEE. The V end lost 0 bases, the J end lost 1 base, and 13 bases lay between the germline ends. The CDR3 extends over 16 amino acids. Here the CDR3 reads CASSVARADSNYGYTF. The CDR3 bases are TGTGCCAGCAGCGTAGCCCGGGCGGACAGTAACTATGGCTACACCTTC. The full variable domain, completed using reference TRBV9 and TRBJ1-2, is DSGVTQTPKHLITATGQRVTLRCSPRSGDLSVYWYQQSLDQGLQFLIQYYNGEERAKGNILERFSAQQFPDLHSELNLSSLELGDSALYFCASSVARADSNYGYTFGSGTRLTVV.

This clonotype was seen a handful of times. The J gene is TRBJ2-7, the V gene TRBV18, with 10 bases lining up with TRBD1. Trimming at V came to 1 base and at J to 7 bases, leaving 7 bases not matched to a gene. The germline V gene has CDR1 KGHSH and CDR2 LQKENI. There are 15 residues in the CDR3. The DNA of the CDR3 is TGTGCCAGCTCACCACGGGAGGGACAGGGGAGAGAGCAGTACTTC. Translating it yields CASSPREGQGREQYF.

This clonotype was observed a handful of times. Written as DNA, the CDR3 is TGCGCCAGCGGGCCCGGGACCGGGTATGGCTACACCTTC. Amino acid sequence: CASGPGTGYGYTF. The chain links TRBV5-1 to TRBJ1-2, with D possibly TRBD1 on 5 matching bases. The length of the CDR3 is 13 residues. Trimming cost V 7 bases and J 5 bases, with 15 bases left between them. CDR1 is SGHRS, CDR2 YFSETQ, per germline.

A few counts support this clonotype. The chain employs TRBV10-3 and TRBJ2-5, with 14 nucleotides matching TRBD2. This CDR3 has 15 residues. The germline gives CDR1 ENHRY, CDR2 SYGVKD. Trimming removed 6 bases from V and 5 bases from J; junction bases left unmatched: 5. The CDR3, as DNA: TGTGCCATCAGCGAGGGACTAGCGGGAGCTGAGACCCAGTACTTC. Protein: CAISEGLAGAETQYF.

This clonotype occurred a few times. V gene TRBV3-1 combines with J gene TRBJ1-1; D not resolved. The CDR3 contains 14 residues. In germline, CDR1 is LGHDT, CDR2 YNNKEL (reference sequence). V gave up 4 bases and J gave up 1 base, with 10 bases separating them. This chain's CDR3 is CASSPQLKNTEAFF. CDR3 bases: TGTGCCAGCAGCCCACAGCTAAAGAACACTGAAGCTTTCTTT.

The chain is built from TRBV12-3 or TRBV12-4 and TRBJ1-2; D call uncertain. Trimming left V 3 bases short and J 2 bases short, with 10 bases between. The CDR3 has 14 amino acids. The CDR3 nucleotides are TGTGCCAGCAGTTTGAGTCAAACAAACTATGGCTACACCTTC. It encodes CASSLSQTNYGYTF.

This chain uses TRBV9 with TRBJ2-1, with D possibly matching TRBD2 (6 bases). Between the trimmed V and J ends, which lost 2 bases and 2 bases, there was a span of 11 bases. The CDR3 is made up of 15 amino acids. Germline assignment: CDR1 SGDLS and CDR2 YYNGEE. CDR3 in amino acids: CASSVGLATYNEQFF. CDR3 nucleotide sequence: TGTGCCAGCAGCGTGGGTCTAGCGACCTACAATGAGCAGTTCTTC.

The chain joins TRBV6-2 or TRBV6-3 to TRBJ1-1, with 10 bases fitting TRBD1. Unmatched junction bases numbered 9, after V lost 7 bases and J lost 1 base. The CDR3 runs 16 residues. Germline V gene data show CDR1 as MNHEY and CDR2 as SVGEGT. The CDR3 sequence is CASIKRQGATNTEAFF. The CDR3 DNA reads as TGTGCCAGCATCAAACGACAGGGGGCTACGAACACTGAAGCTTTCTTT.

The V call is TRBV7-8, the J call TRBJ1-6, with TRBD1 matching 9 bases. Germline CDR1 and CDR2: SGHVS and FQNEAQ. The CDR3 runs 16 residues. V shed 4 bases and J 10 bases; nucleotides not matched to a gene: 11. The CDR3 region is CASSSTGTGYLSPLHF. CDR3 nucleotide sequence: TGTGCCAGCAGCTCGACCGGGACAGGGTATTTATCACCCCTCCACTTT.

DNA of the CDR3: TGCGCCAGCAGCTTGCACCCTTCCTTCCCTTACGAGCAGTACTTC. This encodes CASSLHPSFPYEQYF. V gene TRBV5-1 combines with J gene TRBJ2-7; D is ambiguous. Trimming removed 1 base at V and 4 bases at J, with 15 bases between. This CDR3 contains 15 residues. The germline CDR1 and CDR2 sequences are SGHRS and YFSETQ.

This chain connects TRBV6-2 or TRBV6-3 to TRBJ2-7; 8 bases map to TRBD2. This CDR3 is built from 16 residues. In germline, CDR1 is MNHEY, CDR2 SVGEGT. J gave up 6 bases and V 5 bases, and 15 bases lay outside the gene matches. In DNA form, the CDR3 reads TGTGCCAGCAGTGGGGGAGCGGGAGCAACAACAAGCGAGCAGTACTTC. It is translated as CASSGGAGATTSEQYF.